This T cell receptor (beta chain) comes out of a study of blood T cell repertoires in COVID-19. Looking at the study overall: Sources were T cells, B-cell-depleted T cells, or PBMCs; the material itself was cDNA or gDNA.

Patients at the Seattle site were enrolled during active infection and followed longitudinally. V was cut by 6 bases and J by 3 bases, with 12 bases left in between. CDR1 MDHEN and CDR2 SYDVKM come from the germline V gene. This CDR3 region has 13 residues. TCRdb keeps only in-frame clones here, not all; method: immunoSEQ multiplex PCR. The data contain more than 200,000 clones, around 86% of them singletons. The source material was peripheral blood. This sequence was found in a woman aged 45-65 years with COVID-19, enrolled during active disease. V gene TRBV28 combines with J gene TRBJ2-7, with D tentatively TRBD1 (6 bases). The CDR3 region is CASRATGFYEQYV. CDR3 nucleotides: TGTGCCAGCAGGGCGACAGGTTTCTACGAGCAGTACGTC.